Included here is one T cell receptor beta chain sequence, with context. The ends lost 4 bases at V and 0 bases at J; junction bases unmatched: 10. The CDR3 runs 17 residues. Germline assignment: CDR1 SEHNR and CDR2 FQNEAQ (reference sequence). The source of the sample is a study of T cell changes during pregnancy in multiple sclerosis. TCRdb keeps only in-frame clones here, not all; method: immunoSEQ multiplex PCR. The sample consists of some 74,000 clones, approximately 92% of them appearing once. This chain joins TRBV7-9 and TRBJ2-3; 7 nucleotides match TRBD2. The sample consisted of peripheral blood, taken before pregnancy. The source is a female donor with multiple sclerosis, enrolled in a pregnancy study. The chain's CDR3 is CASSSYRERGSTDTQYF. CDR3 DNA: TGTGCCAGCAGCTCATATCGGGAGCGGGGTAGCACAGATACGCAGTATTTT.